Presented here are 27 T cell receptor beta chains from one specimen sequenced in a study of T cells in localized non-small cell lung cancer. The assay was immunoSEQ multiplex PCR, and TCRdb's table has in-frame clones only and misses some. Among about 43,000 clones listed, 91% were seen once. The sequenced sample was PBMCs, obtained before any cancer treatment. Source of these receptors: a woman aged 35 to 75 with stage II lung adenocarcinoma.

The chain combines TRBV5-4 with TRBJ2-7; 7 positions agree with TRBD2. The ends lost 0 bases at V and 6 bases at J; junction bases unmatched: 6. The CDR3 totals 14 residues. The germline V gene encodes CDR1 SGHNT and CDR2 YYREEE (reference sequence). The CDR3 DNA reads TGTGCCAGCAGCTTGGTGGGAGGGTTAAGCGAGCAGTACTTC. Protein product: CASSLVGGLSEQYF.

The J gene is TRBJ2-5, the V gene TRBV7-2; 9 bases match TRBD2. This CDR3 is built from 16 residues. Germline CDR1 reads SGHTA; CDR2 reads FQGNSA. Trimming removed 5 bases from V and 5 bases from J; junction bases left unmatched: 12. The DNA for the CDR3 is TGTGCCAGCAGCCAGTTTCTGGGCGGGGGGGCGGAGACCCAGTACTTC. Translation: CASSQFLGGGAETQYF.

This clone appeared a few times. The rearrangement links TRBV7-6 to TRBJ2-5, with D maybe TRBD1 (5 bases). Trimming pared 3 bases from V and 2 bases from J, leaving 10 bases between. Germline CDR1 and CDR2: SGHVS and FNYEAQ. This CDR3 has 14 amino acids. The CDR3 protein is CASSLPDSQETQYF. The DNA of the CDR3 is TGTGCCAGCAGCTTGCCAGACAGTCAAGAGACCCAGTACTTC. Supplemented by reference TRBV7-6 and TRBJ2-5, the full variable domain reads GAGVSQSPRYKVTKRGQDVALRCDPISGHVSLYWYRQALGQGPEFLTYFNYEAQQDKSGLPNDRFSAERPEGSISTLTIQRTEQRDSAMYRCASSLPDSQETQYFGPGTRLLVL.

The chain is built from TRBV11-1 and TRBJ1-1, with TRBD1 matching over 7 bases. CDR3 size: 13 residues. Germline loops: CDR1 SGHAT, CDR2 FQDESV (reference sequence). J lost 0 bases, V lost 6 bases, and 1 base had no gene match. CDR3 bases: TGTGCCAGCAGACAGGGGATGAACACTGAAGCTTTCTTT. Translation: CASRQGMNTEAFF.

The V call is TRBV28, the J call TRBJ2-3, with D hard to call. Per germline, CDR1 MDHEN and CDR2 SYDVKM. V lost 3 bases to trimming and J lost 5 bases, with 18 bases between them. This CDR3 has 16 amino acids. The DNA of the CDR3 is TGTGCCAGCAGTTTCTTGACCACCCCGATCGGAGATACGCAGTATTTT. Its translation: CASSFLTTPIGDTQYF.

This chain uses TRBV5-4 with TRBJ2-7, with a tentative D call TRBD2 (6 bases). Germline CDR1 reads SGHNT; CDR2 reads YYREEE (reference sequence). The CDR3 has 17 residues. V lost 3 bases, J lost 3 bases, and 22 bases lay in between. The DNA of the CDR3 is TGTGCCAGCAGCTCCTATGAAAGACGGGAGTTACTCTACGAGCAGTACTTC. It codes for CASSSYERRELLYEQYF.

V gene TRBV6-6 combines with J gene TRBJ2-7; D unclear. The germline V gene has CDR1 MNHNY and CDR2 SVGAGI (reference sequence). The V and J ends lost 3 bases and 0 bases respectively, with 9 bases between them. The CDR3 has 14 amino acids. CDR3 loop: CASSYQPSSYEQYF. The CDR3 DNA reads as TGTGCCAGCAGTTATCAACCAAGCTCCTACGAGCAGTACTTC.

The V gene is TRBV5-1, the J gene TRBJ2-7; tentatively, D is TRBD2 (6 bases). CDR1 SGHRS and CDR2 YFSETQ come from the germline V gene. Trimming pared 6 bases from V and 3 bases from J, leaving 13 bases between. This CDR3 spans 13 amino acids. CDR3 region: CASKISGLYEQYF. The CDR3 DNA follows: TGCGCCAGCAAGATTAGCGGCCTCTACGAGCAGTACTTC. The whole variable domain, remainder taken from reference TRBV5-1 and TRBJ2-7, is KAGVTQTPRYLIKTRGQQVTLSCSPISGHRSVSWYQQTPGQGLQFLFEYFSETQRNKGNFPGRFSGRQFSNSRSEMNVSTLELGDSALYLCASKISGLYEQYFGPGTRLTVT.

V and J are TRBV2 and TRBJ1-3; D might be TRBD1 (5 bases). Trimming took off 7 bases at V and 0 bases at J, with 13 bases between the two ends. The CDR3 is 15 amino acids. CDR1 and CDR2 from the germline V gene are SNHLY and FYNNEI. CDR3 residues: CASTPSRASGNTIYF. The CDR3 nucleotides read TGTGCCAGCACCCCAAGCAGGGCCTCTGGAAACACCATATATTTT.

With respect to this clone: The sample carries other DNA sequences with the same CDR3. The CDR3 protein is CATNRGHDAYEQYF. Here the CDR3 DNA reads TGTGCCACAAATCGGGGCCATGATGCCTACGAGCAGTACTTC. This sequence joins TRBV7-2 and TRBJ2-7, with D tentatively TRBD1 or TRBD2 (5 bases each). The CDR3 has 14 residues. CDR1 and CDR2 (germline): SGHTA, FQGNSA. The V end was cut by 10 bases, the J end by 2 bases, with 18 bases between.

The genes are TRBV10-2 and TRBJ2-1; 14 nucleotides line up with TRBD2. CDR3 length: 14 residues. The V segment lost 7 bases and the J segment 9 bases; nucleotides outside the gene matches: 5. Germline-derived CDR1 and CDR2 are WSHSY and SAAADI. The CDR3 region has the DNA TGCGCCAGCATGGGACTAGCGGGAGCGGGTGAGCAGTTCTTC. Translating it yields CASMGLAGAGEQFF.

The rearrangement joins TRBV5-1 to TRBJ1-6; 10 nucleotides line up with TRBD1. The germline gives CDR1 SGHRS, CDR2 YFSETQ. Trimming at V came to 1 base and at J to 8 bases, leaving 3 bases not matched to a gene. This CDR3 has 15 residues. DNA for the CDR3: TGCGCCAGCAGCTTGAGACAGGGGGCTGATTCACCCCTCCACTTT. It specifies CASSLRQGADSPLHF.

This chain joins TRBV25-1 and TRBJ1-3; possibly TRBD1 for D (6 bases). The CDR3 contains 16 residues. The germline gives CDR1 MGHDK, CDR2 SYGVNS. V lost 0 bases, J lost 1 base, and 10 bases lay in between. CDR3 nucleotides: TGTGCCAGCAGTGAATACAGGGGCGCTTCTGGAAACACCATATATTTT. Residues: CASSEYRGASGNTIYF.

Details on this clone: The identical CDR3 is also encoded by other nucleotide sequences in the sample. The chain carries TRBV28 and TRBJ2-5; 14 bases fit TRBD2. The trim removed 4 bases at V and 4 bases at J, leaving 2 bases unmatched. Per the germline V gene, CDR1 is MDHEN and CDR2 is SYDVKM. This CDR3 spans 15 amino acids. CDR3 in DNA: TGTGCCAGCAGTTCGGGACTAGCGGGGGCAGAGACCCAGTACTTC. Its translation: CASSSGLAGAETQYF.

The CDR3 nucleotides are TGTGCCAGCAGTGACCCCCTGGACGGTACAGATACGCAGTATTTT. This gives the protein CASSDPLDGTDTQYF. J is TRBJ2-3 and V is TRBV6-1, with no clear D. V was clipped by 3 bases and J by 3 bases, with 13 bases between them. The CDR3 is 15 amino acids. Germline V gene lookup returns CDR1 MNHNS and CDR2 SASEGT.

The chain links TRBV19 to TRBJ1-5; 8 positions agree with TRBD1. CDR1 is LNHDA and CDR2 is SQIVND in the germline V gene (reference sequence). V dropped 5 bases and J dropped 2; count of bases not matched to a gene: 8. The CDR3 is 16 residues long. The CDR3: CASSASLTGGNQPQHF. The CDR3 DNA reads as TGTGCCAGTAGTGCAAGCCTGACAGGGGGCAATCAGCCCCAGCATTTT.

This chain links TRBV9 with TRBJ2-2; TRBD1 aligns across 7 bases. CDR1 and CDR2 (germline): SGDLS, YYNGEE. The CDR3 runs to 15 residues. The ends lost 5 bases at V and 3 bases at J; junction bases unmatched: 7. CDR3: CASRQGQVHTGELFF. CDR3 nucleotides: TGTGCCAGCAGGCAAGGACAGGTCCACACCGGGGAGCTGTTTTTT. Supplemented by reference TRBV9 and TRBJ2-2, the full variable domain reads DSGVTQTPKHLITATGQRVTLRCSPRSGDLSVYWYQQSLDQGLQFLIQYYNGEERAKGNILERFSAQQFPDLHSELNLSSLELGDSALYFCASRQGQVHTGELFFGEGSRLTVL.

The chain uses TRBV18 and TRBJ2-7; 7 bases are a match to TRBD1. Germline CDR1 reads KGHSH; CDR2 reads LQKENI. V lost 6 bases to trimming and J lost 0 bases; unmatched junction nucleotides: 8. The CDR3 sequence is 15 residues long. The CDR3 loop is CASSIGQATSYEQYF. CDR3 nucleotide sequence: TGTGCCAGCTCGATTGGACAGGCGACCTCCTACGAGCAGTACTTC.

V is TRBV7-6 and J is TRBJ1-1; no firm D call. Trimming cost V 5 bases and J 9 bases, with 19 bases left between them. The CDR3 extends over 14 amino acids. Germline assignment: CDR1 SGHVS and CDR2 FNYEAQ. CDR3 DNA sequence: TGTGCCAGCAGCGCCCGCCTTGGGCCCCCGAAAGCTTTCTTT. It specifies CASSARLGPPKAFF.

In this sample, this clone is medium-sized. The chain couples TRBV7-3 to TRBJ1-1; a weak D match, TRBD1 (5 bases). Germline V lookup: CDR1 SGHTA, CDR2 FQGTGA. The V end was cut by 2 bases, the J end by 6 bases, with 13 bases between. This CDR3 has 14 residues. The CDR3 here is CASSLAALGAEAFF. CDR3 nucleotides: TGTGCCAGCAGCTTAGCGGCCCTGGGGGCTGAAGCTTTCTTT.

In DNA, the CDR3 is TGCGCCAGCAGCTTAGGGCAAGGGAACTATGGCTACACCTTC. As protein: CASSLGQGNYGYTF. J is TRBJ1-2 and V is TRBV5-1, with D unresolved. The CDR3 covers 14 residues. Germline V gene lookup returns CDR1 SGHRS and CDR2 YFSETQ. Trimming shortened V by 2 bases and J by 2 bases, and 10 bases separated the two germline ends.

Written as DNA, the CDR3 is TGTGCCGCTTCTACACCCGTAGGGCAAGAGACCCAGTACTTC. The encoded protein is CAASTPVGQETQYF. The V gene is TRBV10-3, the J gene TRBJ2-5; the D is unclear. The germline V and J ends were trimmed by 11 bases and 2 bases, with 18 bases remaining between them. Germline V gene sequence: CDR1 ENHRY, CDR2 SYGVKD. The CDR3 consists of 14 residues.

This chain connects TRBV28 to TRBJ1-5, with D uncertain. CDR3 length equals 17 residues. CDR1 and CDR2 from the germline V gene are MDHEN and SYDVKM. V was shortened by 0 bases and J by 0 bases, with 12 bases between the two germline ends. The CDR3 bases are TGTGCCAGCAGTTTATGGGCCCAGGAGCTTAGCAATCAGCCCCAGCATTTT. Translation: CASSLWAQELSNQPQHF.

This chain links TRBV14 with TRBJ1-2; D gene ambiguous. In germline, CDR1 is SGHDN, CDR2 FVKESK. V lost 2 bases and J lost 5, with 6 bases in between. The CDR3 spans 12 residues. The CDR3 bases are TGTGCCAGCAGCCAAAGGGCGTATGGCTACACCTTC. Its translation: CASSQRAYGYTF.

V and J are TRBV6-5 and TRBJ1-4, with 8 bases identical to TRBD1. The junction had 6 bases not matched to a gene; V was cut back by 5 bases and J by 7 bases. Germline V gene data show CDR1 as MNHEY and CDR2 as SVGAGI. The CDR3 runs 14 residues. CDR3 DNA sequence: TGTGCCAGCAGTCCAGGGGGCGGGGGTGAAAAACTGTTTTTT. The encoded protein is CASSPGGGGEKLFF.

The chain carries TRBV5-1 and TRBJ2-5, with D tentatively TRBD1 or TRBD2 (6 bases each). Germline V gives CDR1 SGHRS, CDR2 YFSETQ. This CDR3 contains 15 residues. Trimming took off 5 bases at V and 2 bases at J, with 16 bases between the two ends. Here the CDR3 reads CASRVGGSFQETQYF. The CDR3 DNA is TGCGCCAGCAGAGTGGGGGGCAGCTTTCAAGAGACCCAGTACTTC.

The genes are TRBV29-1 and TRBJ2-1; 11 bases align to TRBD2. CDR3 length: 15 residues. Trimming at V came to 6 bases and at J to 4 bases, leaving 8 bases not matched to a gene. Germline CDR1 is SQVTM and CDR2 is ANQGSEA. The CDR3 region is CSVPSTSGKYNEQFF. The DNA of the CDR3 is TGCAGCGTGCCGTCGACTAGCGGGAAGTACAATGAGCAGTTCTTC.